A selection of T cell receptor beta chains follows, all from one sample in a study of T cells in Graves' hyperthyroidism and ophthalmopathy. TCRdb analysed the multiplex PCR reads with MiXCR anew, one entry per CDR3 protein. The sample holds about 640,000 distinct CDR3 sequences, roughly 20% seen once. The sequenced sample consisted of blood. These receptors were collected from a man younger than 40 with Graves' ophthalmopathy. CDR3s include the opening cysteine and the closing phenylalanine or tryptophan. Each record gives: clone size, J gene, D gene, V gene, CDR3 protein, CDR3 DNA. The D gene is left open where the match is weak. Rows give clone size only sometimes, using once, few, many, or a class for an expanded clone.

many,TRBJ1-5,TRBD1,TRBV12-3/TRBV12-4,CASSRGQGANQPQHF,TGTGCCAGCAGCCGGGGACAGGGGGCGAATCAGCCCCAGCATTTT
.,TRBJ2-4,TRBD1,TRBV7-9,CASSFEPLRQGNKNIQYF,TGTGCCAGCAGCTTTGAACCCTTAAGACAGGGGAACAAAAACATTCAGTACTTC
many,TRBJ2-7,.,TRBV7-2,CASSLGASNSYEQYF,TGTGCCAGCAGCTTAGGTGCGAGTAACTCCTACGAGCAGTACTTC
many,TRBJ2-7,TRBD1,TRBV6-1,CASSYRGQGTYEQYF,TGTGCCAGCAGTTATAGGGGACAGGGTACCTACGAGCAGTACTTC
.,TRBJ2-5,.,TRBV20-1,CSAIVLETQYF,TGCAGTGCTATCGTCTTAGAGACCCAGTACTTC
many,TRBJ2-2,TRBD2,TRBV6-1,CASSPGLASNTGELFF,TGTGCCAGCAGTCCGGGACTAGCGTCGAACACCGGGGAGCTGTTTTTT
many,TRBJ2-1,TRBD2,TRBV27,CASSLWGGRRVPDNEQFF,TGTGCCAGCAGTTTATGGGGGGGAAGGAGGGTGCCTGACAATGAGCAGTTCTTC
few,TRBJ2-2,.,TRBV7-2,CASSKPRPANTGELFF,TGTGCCAGCAGCAAACCCAGGCCCGCGAACACCGGGGAGCTGTTTTTT
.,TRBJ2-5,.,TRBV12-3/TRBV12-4,CASSPGRAPTETQYF,TGTGCCAGCAGCCCGGGAAGGGCCCCCACGGAGACCCAGTACTTC
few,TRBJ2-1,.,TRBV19,CASSIDLASSYNEQFF,TGTGCCAGTAGTATCGACCTAGCGAGCTCCTACAATGAGCAGTTCTTC
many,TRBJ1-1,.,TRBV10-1,CASSEGSVGTEAFF,TGCGCCAGCAGTGAGGGCAGCGTGGGCACTGAAGCTTTCTTT
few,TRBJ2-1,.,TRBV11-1,CASSSRALNEQFF,TGTGCCAGCAGCTCTAGAGCCCTCAATGAGCAGTTCTTC
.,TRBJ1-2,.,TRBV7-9,CASSRPNRAETYGYTF,TGTGCCAGCAGCAGACCCAACAGGGCCGAGACTTATGGCTACACCTTC
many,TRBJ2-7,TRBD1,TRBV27,CASSPSQGAVSYEQYF,TGTGCCAGCAGTCCGTCTCAGGGGGCAGTCAGCTACGAGCAGTACTTC
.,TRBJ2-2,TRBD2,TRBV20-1,CSASGAGLFF,TGCAGTGCTAGTGGAGCGGGACTGTTTTTT
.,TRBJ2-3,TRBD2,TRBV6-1,CASSRPGLGSNTQYF,TGTGCCAGCAGCCGTCCGGGACTAGGCTCTAATACGCAGTATTTT
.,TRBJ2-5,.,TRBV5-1,CASSLVAGRRSETQYF,TGTGCCAGCAGCTTGGTAGCAGGGAGGCGTTCAGAGACCCAGTACTTC
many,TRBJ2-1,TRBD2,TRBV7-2,CASSLTSGNYNEQFF,TGTGCCAGCAGCCTGACTAGCGGGAACTACAATGAGCAGTTCTTC
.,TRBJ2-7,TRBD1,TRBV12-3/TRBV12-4,CASRPSGTGPPELYF,TGTGCCAGCAGACCTTCCGGGACAGGCCCTCCCGAGCTGTACTTC
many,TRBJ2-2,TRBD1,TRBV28,CASSLRTGRMAGELFF,TGTGCCAGCAGTCTCAGGACAGGTCGTATGGCCGGGGAGCTGTTTTTT
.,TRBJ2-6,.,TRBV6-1,CASRYLSGANVLTF,TGTGCCAGCAGGTACCTCTCTGGGGCCAACGTCCTGACTTTC
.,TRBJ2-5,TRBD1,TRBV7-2,CASSSLRDREETQYF,TGTGCCAGCAGCTCGTTACGGGACAGGGAAGAGACCCAGTACTTC
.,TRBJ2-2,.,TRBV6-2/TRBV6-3,CASSYSAALNTGELFF,TGTGCCAGCAGTTACTCCGCGGCTCTGAACACCGGGGAGCTGTTTTTT
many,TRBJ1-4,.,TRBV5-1,CASSPGGFATNEKLFF,TGCGCCAGCAGCCCGGGCGGCTTCGCAACTAATGAAAAACTGTTTTTT
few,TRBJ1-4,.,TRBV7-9,CASSLGGRPNEKLFF,TGTGCCAGCAGCTTAGGGGGTAGGCCTAATGAAAAACTGTTTTTT
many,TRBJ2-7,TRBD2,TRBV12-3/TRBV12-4,CASSPTGTSRTYEQYF,TGTGCCAGCAGCCCTACCGGGACTAGCAGGACCTACGAGCAGTACTTC
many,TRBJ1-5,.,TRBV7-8,CASSPVNSNQPQHF,TGTGCCAGCAGCCCCGTAAATAGCAATCAGCCCCAGCATTTT
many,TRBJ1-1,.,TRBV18,CASSMGQNTEAFF,TGTGCCAGCTCCATGGGACAGAACACTGAAGCTTTCTTT
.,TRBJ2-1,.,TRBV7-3,CASSPGTLSSYNEQFF,TGTGCCAGCAGCCCCGGGACGTTAAGCTCCTACAATGAGCAGTTCTTC
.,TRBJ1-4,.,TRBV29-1,CSVAPGGGLNEKLFF,TGCAGCGTTGCACCTGGGGGGGGGCTAAATGAAAAACTGTTTTTT
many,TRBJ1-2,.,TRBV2,CASTWANTKDGYTF,TGTGCCAGCACTTGGGCCAACACAAAAGATGGCTACACCTTC
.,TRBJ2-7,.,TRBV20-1,CSASFEQKPSYEQYF,TGCAGTGCTAGTTTCGAGCAGAAACCCTCCTACGAGCAGTACTTC
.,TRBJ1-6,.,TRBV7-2,CASSFRASSYNSPLHF,TGTGCCAGCAGCTTCCGGGCAAGCTCCTATAATTCACCCCTCCACTTT
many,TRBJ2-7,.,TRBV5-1,CASSTGSGDEQYF,TGCGCCAGCAGCACCGGGAGTGGAGACGAGCAGTACTTC
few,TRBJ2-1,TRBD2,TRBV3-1,CASSRSGSGNEQFF,TGTGCCAGCAGTCGAAGCGGGAGCGGGAATGAGCAGTTCTTC
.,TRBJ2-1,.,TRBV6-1,CASSVRHDEQFF,TGTGCCAGCAGTGTTCGTCACGATGAGCAGTTCTTC
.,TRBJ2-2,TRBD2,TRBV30,CAWSSSSGSSPGELFF,TGTGCCTGGAGTTCCTCTAGCGGGAGCTCTCCCGGGGAGCTGTTTTTT
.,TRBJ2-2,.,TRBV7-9,CARSGAAGELFF,TGTGCCAGGTCCGGGGCTGCCGGGGAGCTGTTTTTT
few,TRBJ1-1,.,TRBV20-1,CSAPRNTEAFF,TGCAGTGCTCCCCGAAACACTGAAGCTTTCTTT
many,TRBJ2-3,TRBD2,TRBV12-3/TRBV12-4,CASGSSGSADTQYF,TGTGCCAGCGGCTCTAGCGGGAGCGCAGATACGCAGTATTTT
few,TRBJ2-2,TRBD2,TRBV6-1,CASSRLAGVVGELFF,TGTGCCAGCAGTAGACTAGCGGGAGTGGTCGGGGAGCTGTTTTTT
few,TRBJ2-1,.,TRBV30,CAWSPPPLSNEQFF,TGTGCCTGGAGTCCCCCCCCCCTCAGCAATGAGCAGTTCTTC
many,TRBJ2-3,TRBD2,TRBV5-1,CASSLRTSGRITDTQYF,TGCGCCAGCAGCTTGCGGACTAGCGGGAGAATCACAGATACGCAGTATTTT
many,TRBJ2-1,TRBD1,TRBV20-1,CSARDRGTGGHEQFF,TGCAGTGCTAGAGATAGAGGGACAGGGGGCCATGAGCAGTTCTTC
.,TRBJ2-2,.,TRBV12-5,CASGLGDTGELFF,TGTGCTAGTGGTCTCGGTGACACCGGGGAGCTGTTTTTT
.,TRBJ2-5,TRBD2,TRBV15,CATSRDRLAGPGAQYF,TGTGCCACCAGCAGAGATAGACTAGCGGGACCTGGGGCCCAGTACTTC
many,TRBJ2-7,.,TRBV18,CASSPGRGEVEQYF,TGTGCCAGCTCACCTGGCCGAGGGGAGGTCGAGCAGTACTTC
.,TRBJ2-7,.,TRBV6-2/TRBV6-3,CASSYVGVSEQYF,TGTGCCAGCAGTTACGTCGGGGTGTCCGAGCAGTACTTC
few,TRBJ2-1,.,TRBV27,CASSLWGSSYNEQFF,TGTGCCAGCAGTTTATGGGGGAGCTCCTACAATGAGCAGTTCTTC
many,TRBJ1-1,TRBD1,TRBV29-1,CSVVTDRVRGEAFF,TGCAGCGTTGTTACCGACAGGGTACGAGGTGAAGCTTTCTTT
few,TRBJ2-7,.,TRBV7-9,CASSSGPQTSEQYF,TGTGCCAGCAGCTCAGGACCTCAGACTTCCGAGCAGTACTTC
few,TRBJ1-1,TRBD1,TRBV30,CAWSHPTGTGTEAFF,TGTGCCTGGAGTCACCCGACAGGGACGGGCACTGAAGCTTTCTTT
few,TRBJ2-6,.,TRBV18,CASSPGSEANVLTF,TGTGCCAGCTCACCGGGCAGTGAGGCCAACGTCCTGACTTTC
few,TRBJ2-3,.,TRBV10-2,CASIASLQDPVFDTDTQYF,TGCGCCAGCATAGCCTCCCTTCAGGACCCAGTCTTTGACACAGATACGCAGTATTTT
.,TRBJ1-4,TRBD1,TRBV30,CAWSTGTGKGNEKLFF,TGTGCCTGGAGTACCGGGACAGGGAAAGGCAATGAAAAACTGTTTTTT
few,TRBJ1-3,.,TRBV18,CASSPRADPSGNTIYF,TGTGCCAGCTCACCACGGGCAGACCCCTCTGGAAACACCATATATTTT
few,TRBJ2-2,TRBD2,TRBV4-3,CASSVLAETTGELFF,TGCGCCAGCAGCGTACTAGCGGAGACTACCGGGGAGCTGTTTTTT
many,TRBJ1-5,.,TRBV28,CASIEGSGGNQPQHF,TGTGCCAGCATTGAAGGGAGCGGTGGCAATCAGCCCCAGCATTTT
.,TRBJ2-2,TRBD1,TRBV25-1,CASSEFRGTGELFF,TGTGCCAGCAGTGAATTCAGGGGGACCGGGGAGCTGTTTTTT
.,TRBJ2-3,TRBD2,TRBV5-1,CASTSGSDTQYF,TGCGCCTCCACTAGCGGGAGTGATACGCAGTATTTT